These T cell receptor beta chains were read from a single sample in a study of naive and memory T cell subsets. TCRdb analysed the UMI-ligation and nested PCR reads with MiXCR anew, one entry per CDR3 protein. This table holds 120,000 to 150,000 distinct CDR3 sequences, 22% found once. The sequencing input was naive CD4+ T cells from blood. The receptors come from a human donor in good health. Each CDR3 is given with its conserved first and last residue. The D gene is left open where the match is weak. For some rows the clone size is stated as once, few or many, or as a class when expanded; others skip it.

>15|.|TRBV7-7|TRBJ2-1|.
CASSTRLSSYNEQFF
TGTGCCAGCAGCACTAGACTTAGCTCCTACAATGAGCAGTTCTTC
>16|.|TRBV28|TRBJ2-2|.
CASSRHRERNTGELFF
TGTGCCAGCAGTAGACACCGGGAGAGGAACACCGGGGAGCTGTTTTTT
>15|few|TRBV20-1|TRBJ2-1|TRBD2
CSASPSGRAFDEQFF
TGCAGTGCTAGTCCTAGCGGGAGGGCCTTTGATGAGCAGTTCTTC
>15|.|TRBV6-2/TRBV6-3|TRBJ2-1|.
CASRGHVTAYNEQFF
TGTGCCAGCAGGGGACATGTCACCGCTTACAATGAGCAGTTCTTC
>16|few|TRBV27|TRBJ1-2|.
CASSSRQQAQLYGYTF
TGTGCCAGCAGTTCCCGTCAACAGGCACAACTCTATGGCTACACCTTC
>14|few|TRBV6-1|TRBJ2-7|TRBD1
CASSSRTGPYEQYF
TGTGCCAGCAGTTCCCGGACAGGCCCCTACGAGCAGTACTTC
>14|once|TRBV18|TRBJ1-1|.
CASSPQATGTEAFF
TGTGCCAGCTCACCACAAGCTACTGGGACTGAAGCTTTCTTT
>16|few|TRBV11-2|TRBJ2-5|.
CASSPPFGTPDPTQYF
TGTGCCAGCAGCCCCCCGTTCGGGACTCCGGACCCGACCCAGTACTTC
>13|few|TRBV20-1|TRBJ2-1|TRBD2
CSAGLAVNNEQFF
TGCAGTGCTGGACTAGCGGTCAACAATGAGCAGTTCTTC
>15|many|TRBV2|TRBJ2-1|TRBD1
CASTAGQGGSNEQFF
TGTGCCAGCACCGCGGGACAGGGTGGATCCAATGAGCAGTTCTTC
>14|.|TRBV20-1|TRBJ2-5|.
CSAPQPVGSGTQYF
TGCAGTGCCCCACAACCTGTAGGATCCGGGACCCAGTACTTC
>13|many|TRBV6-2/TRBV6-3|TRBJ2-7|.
CASSWDRFYEQYF
TGTGCCAGCAGTTGGGACCGCTTCTACGAGCAGTACTTC
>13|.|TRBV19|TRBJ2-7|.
CASSIDLRAEQYF
TGTGCCAGTAGTATAGATTTGAGGGCTGAGCAGTACTTC
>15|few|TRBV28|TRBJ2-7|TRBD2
CASSPSLAGVTEQYF
TGTGCCAGCAGTCCCTCGCTAGCGGGAGTTACCGAGCAGTACTTC
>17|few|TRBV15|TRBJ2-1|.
CATSSGEVYSSYNEQFF
TGTGCCACCAGCAGCGGGGAGGTTTATAGCTCCTACAATGAGCAGTTCTTC
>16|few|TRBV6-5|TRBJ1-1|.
CASSRPTITGNTEAFF
TGTGCCAGCAGCCGTCCAACGATCACAGGGAACACTGAAGCTTTCTTT
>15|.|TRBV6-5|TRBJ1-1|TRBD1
CASSPRTGGHTEAFF
TGTGCCAGCAGTCCAAGGACAGGGGGTCATACTGAAGCTTTCTTT
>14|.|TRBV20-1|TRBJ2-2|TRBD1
CSAVATGGTGELFF
TGCAGTGCAGTAGCTACAGGGGGTACCGGGGAGCTGTTTTTT
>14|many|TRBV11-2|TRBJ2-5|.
CASSRIRRGETQYF
TGTGCCAGCAGCCGAATAAGGCGGGGCGAGACCCAGTACTTC
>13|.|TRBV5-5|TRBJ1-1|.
CASSWWGNTEAFF
TGTGCCAGCAGCTGGTGGGGGAACACTGAAGCTTTCTTT
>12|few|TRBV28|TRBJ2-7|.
CASSFNREEQYF
TGTGCCAGCAGTTTTAACAGGGAAGAGCAGTACTTC
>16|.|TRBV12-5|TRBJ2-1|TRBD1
CASGLALGTGGNEQFF
TGTGCTAGTGGTTTGGCCCTTGGGACAGGGGGAAATGAGCAGTTCTTC
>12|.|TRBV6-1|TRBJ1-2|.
CASTVGRYGYTF
TGTGCCAGCACTGTGGGCCGCTATGGCTACACCTTC
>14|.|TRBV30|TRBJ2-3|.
CAWSKRGESDTQYF
TGTGCCTGGAGCAAAAGGGGGGAGTCGGATACGCAGTATTTT
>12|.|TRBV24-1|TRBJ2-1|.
CATGGPLGEQFF
TGTGCCACCGGAGGGCCCCTGGGTGAGCAGTTCTTC
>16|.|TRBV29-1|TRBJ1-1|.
CSVEYAFQGLYTEAFF
TGCAGCGTTGAATATGCCTTTCAGGGGCTGTACACTGAAGCTTTCTTT
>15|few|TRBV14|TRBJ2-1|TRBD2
CASSQMGREFNEQFF
TGTGCCAGCAGCCAAATGGGGCGGGAGTTCAATGAGCAGTTCTTC
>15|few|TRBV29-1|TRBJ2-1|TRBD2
CSAGAAGGSYNEQFF
TGCAGCGCCGGGGCAGCGGGAGGCTCCTACAATGAGCAGTTCTTC
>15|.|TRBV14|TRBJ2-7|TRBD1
CASSSRDRGPWEQYF
TGTGCCAGCAGCTCCCGGGACAGGGGGCCTTGGGAGCAGTACTTC
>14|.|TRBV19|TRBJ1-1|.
CASSISAVVTEAFF
TGTGCCAGTAGTATCTCGGCGGTTGTAACTGAAGCTTTCTTT
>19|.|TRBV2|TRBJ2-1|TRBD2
CASSESRLAGETSYNEQFF
TGTGCCAGCAGTGAATCCCGACTAGCGGGAGAGACCTCCTACAATGAGCAGTTCTTC
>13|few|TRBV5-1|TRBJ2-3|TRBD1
CASSTDRVDTQYF
TGCGCCAGCAGCACGGACAGGGTTGATACGCAGTATTTT
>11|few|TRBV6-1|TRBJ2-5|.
CASSERGTQYF
TGTGCCAGCAGTGAACGAGGGACCCAGTACTTC
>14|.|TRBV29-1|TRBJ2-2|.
CSVGSAGVTGELFF
TGCAGCGTTGGGTCGGCAGGGGTCACCGGGGAGCTGTTTTTT
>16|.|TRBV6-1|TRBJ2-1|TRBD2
CASALLPGLGYNEQFF
TGTGCCAGCGCCCTTTTACCGGGACTAGGATACAATGAGCAGTTCTTC
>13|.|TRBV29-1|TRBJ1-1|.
CSVCIQPDTEAFF
TGCAGCGTTTGTATACAGCCGGACACTGAAGCTTTCTTT
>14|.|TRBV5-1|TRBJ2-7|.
CASSTLDSTYEQYF
TGCGCCAGCAGCACCCTGGACAGTACCTACGAGCAGTACTTC
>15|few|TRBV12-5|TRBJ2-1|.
CASALYISSYNEQFF
TGTGCTAGTGCTCTTTACATTAGCTCCTACAATGAGCAGTTCTTC
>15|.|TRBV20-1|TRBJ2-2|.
CSARDFGSNTGELFF
TGCAGTGCTAGAGACTTTGGCAGTAACACCGGGGAGCTGTTTTTT
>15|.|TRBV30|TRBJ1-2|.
CAWISLDPRNYGYTF
TGTGCCTGGATTTCCTTGGACCCCCGAAACTATGGCTACACCTTC
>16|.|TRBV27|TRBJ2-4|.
CASSLQGSLAKNIQYF
TGTGCCAGCAGTTTACAGGGGTCCTTAGCCAAAAACATTCAGTACTTC
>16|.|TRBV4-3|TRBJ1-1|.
CASSAPPGGLNTEAFF
TGCGCCAGCAGCGCCCCCCCCGGGGGCTTGAACACTGAAGCTTTCTTT
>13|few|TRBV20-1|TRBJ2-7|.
CSASGPSAYEQYF
TGCAGTGCTAGCGGTCCTAGCGCCTACGAGCAGTACTTC
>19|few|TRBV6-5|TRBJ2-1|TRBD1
CASSPPGQGMRGSYNEQFF
TGTGCCAGCAGTCCCCCGGGACAGGGGATGAGGGGCTCCTACAATGAGCAGTTCTTC
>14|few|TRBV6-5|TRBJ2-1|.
CASSSPGPPHEQFF
TGTGCCAGCAGTTCCCCGGGACCTCCCCATGAGCAGTTCTTC
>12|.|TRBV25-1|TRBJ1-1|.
CASRAGYTEAFF
TGTGCCAGTAGGGCGGGTTACACTGAAGCTTTCTTT
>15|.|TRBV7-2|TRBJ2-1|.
CASSPDRTSYNEQFF
TGTGCCAGCAGCCCGGACAGAACCTCCTACAATGAGCAGTTCTTC
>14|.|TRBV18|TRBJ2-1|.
CASSPPYRDNEQFF
TGTGCCAGCTCACCACCATACAGGGATAATGAGCAGTTCTTC
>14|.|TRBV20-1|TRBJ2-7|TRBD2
CSASRLAGAGEQYF
TGCAGTGCTAGCCGGCTAGCGGGAGCCGGCGAGCAGTACTTC
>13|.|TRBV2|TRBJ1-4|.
CASSGGRVEKLFF
TGTGCCAGCAGTGGGGGGCGTGTAGAAAAACTGTTTTTT
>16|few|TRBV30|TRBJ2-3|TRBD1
CAWMGTGGRVTDTQYF
TGTGCCTGGATGGGGACAGGGGGCCGAGTCACAGATACGCAGTATTTT
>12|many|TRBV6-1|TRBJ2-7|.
CAIGQRTSEQYF
TGTGCCATCGGCCAGAGGACCTCCGAGCAGTACTTC